Presented here are 17 T cell receptor beta chains from one specimen sequenced in a study of control samples from healthy donors and cancer patients. TCRdb keeps only in-frame clones here, not all; method: immunoSEQ multiplex PCR. This sample has tens of thousands of clones, with approximately 88% found just once. The sequenced sample consisted of PBMCs. The receptors here all came from a man in his 70s with lung cancer.

The rearrangement joins TRBV5-1 to TRBJ2-1; 10 nucleotides line up with TRBD2. Germline trimming cut 4 bases from V and 7 bases from J; bases unmatched to any gene: 11. Germline assignment: CDR1 SGHRS and CDR2 YFSETQ. The CDR3 spans 16 residues. CDR3 coding DNA: TGCGCCAGCAGCCCCCGAGTAAGCGGGAGGGGAAATGAGCAGTTCTTC. This gives the protein CASSPRVSGRGNEQFF.

The J gene is TRBJ1-3, the V gene TRBV18; no clear D. The CDR3 has 12 residues. Trimming shortened V by 1 base and J by 4 bases, and 2 bases separated the two germline ends. Per the germline V gene, CDR1 is KGHSH and CDR2 is LQKENI. CDR3 region: CASSPLGNTIYF. In DNA form, the CDR3 reads TGTGCCAGCTCACCACTGGGAAACACCATATATTTT.

This sequence joins TRBV6-5 and TRBJ1-4; TRBD1 matches at 8 bases. CDR3 length equals 15 residues. From germline, CDR1 is MNHEY and CDR2 SVGAGI. V trimming: 5 bases; J trimming: 4 bases; junction bases outside the gene matches: 6. CDR3 nucleotides: TGTGCCAGCAGTCCCTCGACAGGGGTTAATGAAAAACTGTTTTTT. Translating gives CASSPSTGVNEKLFF.

This clone appeared a single time. The chain links TRBV6-4 to TRBJ1-2; 8 nucleotides line up with TRBD1. The CDR3 sequence is 15 residues long. Germline CDR1 reads MRHNA; CDR2 reads SNTAGT. Trimming at V came to 4 bases and at J to 4 bases, leaving 8 bases not matched to a gene. The CDR3 loop reads CASSVGQGATYGYTF. The CDR3 DNA reads as TGTGCCAGCAGTGTGGGTCAGGGGGCTACCTATGGCTACACCTTC.

As DNA, the CDR3 is TGTGCCAGCAGCCACAGAGCGGGTACCACCTACAATGAGCAGTTCTTC. It codes for CASSHRAGTTYNEQFF. This sequence joins TRBV3-1 (or the pseudogene TRBV3-2) and TRBJ2-1; D is possibly TRBD2 (6 bases). CDR3 length: 16 residues. The V end was cut by 3 bases, the J end by 2 bases, with 14 bases between. Germline V gene data show CDR1 as LGHDT and CDR2 as YNNKEL (reference sequence).

The chain links TRBV5-6 to TRBJ2-7, with D uncertain. V was pared by 1 base and J by 5 bases, with 10 bases between. Germline V gene data show CDR1 as SGHDT and CDR2 as YYEEEE. This CDR3 contains 13 residues. CDR3 region: CASSLFQPDEQYF. For the CDR3, the DNA is TGTGCCAGCAGCTTGTTCCAACCCGACGAGCAGTACTTC.

The CDR3, as DNA: TGTGCCAGCAGTGAAGGCACAGACTCCTACGAGCAGTACTTC. Its translation: CASSEGTDSYEQYF. This chain connects TRBV6-1 to TRBJ2-7; D not certain. The ends were cut back, 1 base at V and 0 bases at J, with 7 bases in the middle. CDR3 size: 14 residues. Germline loops: CDR1 MNHNS, CDR2 SASEGT.

The V call is TRBV3-1 (or the pseudogene TRBV3-2), the J call TRBJ2-5; 8 bases agree with TRBD1. The CDR3 has 14 residues. Losses at the gene ends were 4 bases for V and 5 bases for J; bases not matched to a gene: 6. Germline V gene sequence: CDR1 LGHDT, CDR2 YNNKEL (reference sequence). The CDR3 DNA follows: TGTGCCAGCAGCCCCCGGACAGGGAGGGAGACCCAGTACTTC. Translation: CASSPRTGRETQYF.

The chain has TRBV15 and TRBJ2-7; the D is unclear. From germline, CDR1 is LNHNV and CDR2 YYDKDF (reference sequence). This CDR3 is 15 amino acids long. Trimming removed 0 bases from V and 0 bases from J, with 9 bases in between. CDR3 amino acids: CATSREQHSSYEQYF. For the CDR3, the DNA is TGTGCCACCAGCAGAGAACAGCACAGCTCCTACGAGCAGTACTTC. Filled out from reference TRBV15 and TRBJ2-7, the complete variable domain reads DAMVIQNPRYQVTQFGKPVTLSCSQTLNHNVMYWYQQKSSQAPKLLFHYYDKDFNNEADTPDNFQSRRPNTSFCFLDIRSPGLGDTAMYLCATSREQHSSYEQYFGPGTRLTVT.

This rearrangement joins TRBV7-2 to TRBJ2-7; maybe TRBD1 (5 bases). CDR3 length equals 13 residues. Germline V lookup: CDR1 SGHTA, CDR2 FQGNSA. V gave up 2 bases and J gave up 5 bases, with 10 bases separating them. The CDR3 reads CASSLFQGNEQYF. CDR3 nucleotide sequence: TGTGCCAGCAGCTTATTCCAGGGAAACGAGCAGTACTTC.

J is TRBJ2-2 and V is TRBV14; D perhaps matches TRBD2 (6 bases). The CDR3 covers 13 residues. Trimming pared 3 bases from V and 5 bases from J, leaving 7 bases between. CDR1 and CDR2 from the germline V gene are SGHDN and FVKESK. DNA for the CDR3: TGTGCCAGCAGCCACGGGGGTACCGGGGAGCTGTTTTTT. As protein: CASSHGGTGELFF.

The sample holds a few counts of this clone. V and J are TRBV15 and TRBJ2-4; 8 positions agree with TRBD1. After removal of 7 bases from V and 2 bases from J, the junction contained 10 bases not matched to a gene. This CDR3 is 16 amino acids long. Per the germline V gene, CDR1 is LNHNV and CDR2 is YYDKDF (reference sequence). The CDR3 is CATTPTGARTKNIQYF. CDR3 DNA sequence: TGTGCCACCACCCCGACAGGGGCCCGAACCAAAAACATTCAGTACTTC.

The chain couples TRBV4-3 to TRBJ2-3, with 10 bases matching TRBD2. The V segment lost 0 bases and the J segment 2 bases; nucleotides outside the gene matches: 8. Germline V gives CDR1 LGHNA, CDR2 YSLEER. This CDR3 is 18 amino acids long. CDR3 protein: CASSQDRASGGPTDTQYF. The CDR3 DNA follows: TGCGCCAGCAGCCAAGATAGGGCTAGCGGGGGACCCACAGATACGCAGTATTTT.

The genes are TRBV6-5 and TRBJ1-1; tentative D call: TRBD1 (5 bases). This CDR3 has 13 residues. CDR1 MNHEY and CDR2 SVGAGI come from the germline V gene. Trimming pared 8 bases from V and 5 bases from J, leaving 15 bases between. The CDR3 loop is CASLLGLGTEAFF. CDR3 coding DNA: TGTGCCAGCCTTCTGGGGCTGGGGACTGAAGCTTTCTTT.

The chain links TRBV4-1 to TRBJ1-6; tentative D call: TRBD1 (5 bases). With 0 bases removed from V and 7 bases from J, the gap between germline ends came to 13 bases. This CDR3 is built from 16 residues. CDR1 is MGHRA and CDR2 is YSYEKL in the germline V gene. The chain's CDR3 is CASSQEGRAGNSPLHF. The CDR3 bases are TGCGCCAGCAGCCAAGAGGGCAGGGCGGGAAATTCACCCCTCCACTTT.

This chain links TRBV7-9 with TRBJ1-5; no definite D call. CDR1 is SEHNR, CDR2 FQNEAQ, per germline (reference sequence). The CDR3 sequence is 14 residues long. Deletions cut 8 bases from V and 2 bases from J, with 13 bases between. CDR3 in amino acids: CASGRVGGNQPQHF. The CDR3 nucleotides are TGTGCCAGCGGGCGGGTCGGAGGCAATCAGCCCCAGCATTTT.

This chain links TRBV5-1 with TRBJ1-2; D not certain. This CDR3 contains 14 residues. The V and J ends lost 0 bases and 5 bases respectively, with 11 bases between them. Germline V lookup: CDR1 SGHRS, CDR2 YFSETQ. As DNA, the CDR3 is TGCGCCAGCAGCTTGGAAGTAGGGCTTTATGGCTACACCTTC. Amino acid sequence: CASSLEVGLYGYTF.